The entry below gives a single TCR beta chain sequence along with its context. Its antigen is unidentified. Here immunoSEQ multiplex PCR was the method, and the copy in TCRdb shows in-frame clones only, minus some. Of over 950,000 clones listed, about 80% are singletons. The record originates from a study of shared clonotypes between healthy human individuals. Whole-study findings and limits: On the whole, naive subsets had larger estimated richness than memory subsets had. Several donors shared 4.5% to 6.5% of their naive CD4 clonotypes.

Into CD45RA+ naive and CD45RA-negative memory subsets, the CD4+ cells were split. The source is a man aged 18 to 29 in good health. Some clones in this sample may be carry-over from other donors' samples. Material for sequencing was memory CD4+ T cells from PBMCs. Subset indicated: CD45RA-negative fraction.

For the CDR3, the DNA is TGCGCCAGCAGCTTGGACCCCTCGGGGGGTGGCTACACCTTC. Amino acids: CASSLDPSGGGYTF. This chain joins TRBV5-1 and TRBJ1-2, with a possible D match to TRBD1 (5 bases). This CDR3 region has 14 residues. Trimming cost V 0 bases and J 7 bases, with 13 bases left between them. CDR1 is SGHRS, CDR2 YFSETQ, per germline.